This T cell receptor beta chain was observed in a study of PD-1 blockade in classical Hodgkin lymphoma. Documented time point: cycle 4 day 1 (C4D1), after 5 to 7 weeks of nivolumab. Autologous stem cell transplantation was followed by relapse in every patient, and brentuximab vedotin exposure varied. This clone was observed a handful of times. In the same sample, other DNA sequences code for this CDR3. CDR3 length: 19 residues. J gave up 4 bases and V 1 base, and 9 bases lay outside the gene matches. Germline values: CDR1 MNHEY, CDR2 SMNVEV (reference sequence). Assay: immunoSEQ multiplex PCR; the TCRdb copy retains only in-frame clones and omits some. The sample contains about 7,200 clones, 82% of which appear only once.

The sequences come from peripheral blood mononuclear cells (PBMCs), collected before the fourth cycle of nivolumab. The chain recombines TRBV27 with TRBJ2-5; 16 nucleotides align to TRBD2. The receptor comes from a human donor with classical Hodgkin lymphoma. The DNA of the CDR3 is TGTGCCAGCAGTTTATATTCCGGGACTAGCGGGGGGGCCGGAGAGACCCAGTACTTC. This sequence encodes CASSLYSGTSGGAGETQYF.